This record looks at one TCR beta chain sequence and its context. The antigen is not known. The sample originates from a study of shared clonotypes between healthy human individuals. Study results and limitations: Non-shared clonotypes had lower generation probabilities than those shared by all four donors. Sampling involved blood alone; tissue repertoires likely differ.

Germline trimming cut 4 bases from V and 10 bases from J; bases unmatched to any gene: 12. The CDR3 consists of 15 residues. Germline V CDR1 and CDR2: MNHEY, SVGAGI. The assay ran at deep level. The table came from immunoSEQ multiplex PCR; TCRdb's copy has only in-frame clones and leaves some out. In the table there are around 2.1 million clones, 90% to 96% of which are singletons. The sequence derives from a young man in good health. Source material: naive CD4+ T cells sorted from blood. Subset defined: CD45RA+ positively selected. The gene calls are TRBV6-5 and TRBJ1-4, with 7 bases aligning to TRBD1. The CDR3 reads CASSSTSGTVGKLFF. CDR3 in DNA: TGTGCCAGCAGTTCTACTTCCGGGACAGTCGGAAAACTGTTTTTT.